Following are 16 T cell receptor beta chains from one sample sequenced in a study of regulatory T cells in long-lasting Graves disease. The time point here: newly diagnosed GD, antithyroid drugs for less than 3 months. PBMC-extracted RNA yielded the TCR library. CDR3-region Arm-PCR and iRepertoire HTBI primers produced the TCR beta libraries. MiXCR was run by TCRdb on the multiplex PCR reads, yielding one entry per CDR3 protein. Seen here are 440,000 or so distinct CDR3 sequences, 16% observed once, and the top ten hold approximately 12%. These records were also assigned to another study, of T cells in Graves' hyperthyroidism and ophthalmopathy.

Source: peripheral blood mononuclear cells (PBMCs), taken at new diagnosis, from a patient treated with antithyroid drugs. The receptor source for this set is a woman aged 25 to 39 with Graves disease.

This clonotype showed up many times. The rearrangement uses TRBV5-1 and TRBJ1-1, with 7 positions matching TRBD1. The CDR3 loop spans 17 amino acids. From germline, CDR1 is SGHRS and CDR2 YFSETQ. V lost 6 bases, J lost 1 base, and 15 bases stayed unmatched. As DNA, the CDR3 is TGCGCCAGCAAGAGGGGTGGGGACAGCGAAAAGAACACTGAAGCTTTCTTT. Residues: CASKRGGDSEKNTEAFF.

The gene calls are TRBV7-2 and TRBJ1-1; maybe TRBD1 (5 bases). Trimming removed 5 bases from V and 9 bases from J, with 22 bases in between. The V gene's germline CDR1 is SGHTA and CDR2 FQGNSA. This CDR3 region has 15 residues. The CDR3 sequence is CASSRGDLGQDKAFF. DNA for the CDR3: TGTGCCAGCAGCCGTGGGGACCTCGGGCAGGATAAAGCTTTCTTT.

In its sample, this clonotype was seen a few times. The CDR3 DNA reads as TGTGCCAGCAGCTTAGAGGACAGGGACCCTTATAGCAATCAGCCCCAGCATTTT. It specifies CASSLEDRDPYSNQPQHF. The genes are TRBV7-8 and TRBJ1-5, with 8 bases matching TRBD1. The germline CDR1 and CDR2 sequences are SGHVS and FQNEAQ. J lost 0 bases, V lost 1 base, and 8 bases had no gene match. The CDR3 is made up of 18 amino acids.

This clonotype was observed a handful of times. The CDR3 loop reads CASSIRGLAGFSYNEQFF. The CDR3 DNA reads TGTGCCAGTAGTATACGGGGACTAGCGGGATTCTCCTACAATGAGCAGTTCTTC. The chain employs TRBV19 and TRBJ2-1; 13 positions agree with TRBD2. Germline CDR1 LNHDA, CDR2 SQIVND (reference sequence). The CDR3 sequence is 18 residues long. With V trimmed by 2 bases and J by 0 bases, 4 bases remained unmatched.

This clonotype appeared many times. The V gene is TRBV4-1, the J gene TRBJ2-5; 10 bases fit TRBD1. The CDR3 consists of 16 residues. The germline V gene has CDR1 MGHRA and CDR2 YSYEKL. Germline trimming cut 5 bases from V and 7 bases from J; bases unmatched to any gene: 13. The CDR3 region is CASSSSGTGDKRTQYF. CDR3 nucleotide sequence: TGCGCCAGCAGCTCCTCCGGGACAGGGGATAAGAGGACCCAGTACTTC.

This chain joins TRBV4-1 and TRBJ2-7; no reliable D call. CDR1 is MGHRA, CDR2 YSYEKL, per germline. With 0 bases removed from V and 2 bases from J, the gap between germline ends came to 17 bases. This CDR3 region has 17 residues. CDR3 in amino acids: CASSQEFTPSLTYEQYF. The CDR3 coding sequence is TGCGCCAGCAGCCAAGAATTTACCCCGAGCCTAACCTACGAGCAGTACTTC.

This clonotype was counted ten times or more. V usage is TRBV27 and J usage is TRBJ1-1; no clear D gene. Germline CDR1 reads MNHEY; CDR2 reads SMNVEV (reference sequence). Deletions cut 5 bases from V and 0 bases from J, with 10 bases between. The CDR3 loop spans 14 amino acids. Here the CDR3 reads CASSPGSMNTEAFF. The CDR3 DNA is TGTGCCAGCAGTCCAGGTTCTATGAACACTGAAGCTTTCTTT.

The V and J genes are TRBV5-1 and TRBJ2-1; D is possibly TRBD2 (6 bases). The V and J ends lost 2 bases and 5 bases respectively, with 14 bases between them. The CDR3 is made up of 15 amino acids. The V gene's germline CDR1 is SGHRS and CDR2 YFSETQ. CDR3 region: CASSFFPGVNNEQFF. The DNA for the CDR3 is TGCGCCAGCAGCTTCTTTCCGGGAGTGAACAATGAGCAGTTCTTC.

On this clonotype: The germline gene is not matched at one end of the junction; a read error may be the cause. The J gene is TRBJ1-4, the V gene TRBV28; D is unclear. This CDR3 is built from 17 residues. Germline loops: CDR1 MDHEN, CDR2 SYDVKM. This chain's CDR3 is CASSYPSQAATNEKLFF. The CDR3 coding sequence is TGTGCCAGTAGTTACCCCAGCCAGGCTGCAACTAATGAAAAACTGTTTTTT.

This CDR3 is CASSPGEFGAFF. CDR3 bases: TGTGCCAGCAGCCCGGGGGAATTCGGAGCTTTCTTT. The V call is TRBV11-2, the J call TRBJ1-1, with D maybe TRBD1 (5 bases). Germline V lookup: CDR1 SGHAT, CDR2 FQNNGV. V gave up 5 bases and J gave up 10 bases, with 14 bases separating them. The CDR3 is 12 residues long.

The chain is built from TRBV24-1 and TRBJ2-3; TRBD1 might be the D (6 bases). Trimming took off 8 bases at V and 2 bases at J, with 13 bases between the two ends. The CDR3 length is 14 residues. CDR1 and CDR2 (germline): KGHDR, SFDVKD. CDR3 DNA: TGTGCCACCACCGGTACAGGGCCCACAGATACGCAGTATTTT. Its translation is CATTGTGPTDTQYF.

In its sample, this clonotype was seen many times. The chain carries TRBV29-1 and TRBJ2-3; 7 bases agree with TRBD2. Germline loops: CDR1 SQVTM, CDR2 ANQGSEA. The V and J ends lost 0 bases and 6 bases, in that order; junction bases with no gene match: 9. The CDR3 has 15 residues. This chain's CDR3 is CSVEDWEGIRDTQYF. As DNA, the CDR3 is TGCAGCGTTGAAGATTGGGAGGGGATCAGGGATACGCAGTATTTT.

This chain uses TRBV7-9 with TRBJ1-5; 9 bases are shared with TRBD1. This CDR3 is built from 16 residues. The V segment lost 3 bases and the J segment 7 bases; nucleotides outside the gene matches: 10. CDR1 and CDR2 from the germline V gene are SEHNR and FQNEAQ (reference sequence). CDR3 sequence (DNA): TGTGCCAGCAGCTTTTCCGGGACAGGGTCCCCGCAGCCCCAGCATTTT. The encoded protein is CASSFSGTGSPQPQHF.

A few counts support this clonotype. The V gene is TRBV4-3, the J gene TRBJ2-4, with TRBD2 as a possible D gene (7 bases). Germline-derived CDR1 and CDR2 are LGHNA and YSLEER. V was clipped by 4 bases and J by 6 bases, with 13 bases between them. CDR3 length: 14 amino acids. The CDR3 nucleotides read TGCGCCAGCAGCCTGGAGAGGGGGGGAAACATTCAGTACTTC. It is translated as CASSLERGGNIQYF.

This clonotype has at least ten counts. The DNA of the CDR3 is TGTGCCAGCAGTGTACAGGGCGAAAATCAGCCCCAGCATTTT. The encoded protein is CASSVQGENQPQHF. The chain employs TRBV6-4 and TRBJ1-5; tentatively, D is TRBD1 (6 bases). The length of the CDR3 is 14 residues. The V gene's germline CDR1 is MRHNA and CDR2 SNTAGT. The V gene lost 4 bases and the J gene lost 4 bases, with 11 bases spanning the gap.

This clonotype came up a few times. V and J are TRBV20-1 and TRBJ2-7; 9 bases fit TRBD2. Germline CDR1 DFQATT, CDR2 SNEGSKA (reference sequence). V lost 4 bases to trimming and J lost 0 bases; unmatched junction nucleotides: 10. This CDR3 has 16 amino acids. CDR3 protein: CSATSTSGQSSYEQYF. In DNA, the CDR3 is TGCAGTGCTACCTCGACTAGCGGCCAGAGCTCCTACGAGCAGTACTTC.